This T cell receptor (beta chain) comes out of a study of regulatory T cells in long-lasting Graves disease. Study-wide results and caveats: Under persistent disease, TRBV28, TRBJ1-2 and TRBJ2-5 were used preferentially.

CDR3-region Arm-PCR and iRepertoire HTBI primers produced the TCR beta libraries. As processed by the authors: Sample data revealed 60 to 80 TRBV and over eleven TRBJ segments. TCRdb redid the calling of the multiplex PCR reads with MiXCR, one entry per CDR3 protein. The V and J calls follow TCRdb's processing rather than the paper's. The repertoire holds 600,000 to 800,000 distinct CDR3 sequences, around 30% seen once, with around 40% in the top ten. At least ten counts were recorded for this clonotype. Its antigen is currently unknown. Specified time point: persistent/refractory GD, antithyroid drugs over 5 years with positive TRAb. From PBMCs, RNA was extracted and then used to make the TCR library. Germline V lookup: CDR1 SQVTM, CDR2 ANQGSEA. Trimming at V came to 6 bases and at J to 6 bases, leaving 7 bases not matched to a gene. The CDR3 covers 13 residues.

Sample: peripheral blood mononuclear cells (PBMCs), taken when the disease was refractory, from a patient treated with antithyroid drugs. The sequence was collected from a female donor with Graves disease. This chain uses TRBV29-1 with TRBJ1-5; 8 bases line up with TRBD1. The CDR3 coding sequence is TGCAGCGTCGAACCAGGGGGCGGTCAGCCCCAGCATTTT. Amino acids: CSVEPGGGQPQHF.